These 17 T cell receptor beta chains were all obtained from the same sample, sequenced in a study of blood T cell repertoires in COVID-19. The repertoire was sequenced with immunoSEQ multiplex PCR; TCRdb's copy has only in-frame clones and lacks some. This table has fewer than 50,000 clones, just over 90% appearing once. The source material was peripheral blood. The receptors stem from a man aged 50 or older with COVID-19, enrolled during active disease.

The chain is built from TRBV5-4 and TRBJ2-1, with TRBD2 matching 9 bases. V gave up 0 bases and J gave up 4 bases; unmatched junction bases: 5. There are 16 residues in the CDR3. Germline CDR1 and CDR2: SGHNT and YYREEE (reference sequence). Here the CDR3 DNA reads TGTGCCAGCAGCTTGGGTGGCGGGAGGGCGTACAATGAGCAGTTCTTC. This sequence encodes CASSLGGGRAYNEQFF.

J is TRBJ1-3 and V is TRBV18; 9 bases fit TRBD1. The junction had 5 bases not matched to a gene; V was cut back by 2 bases and J by 0 bases. This CDR3 is built from 17 residues. Germline CDR1 reads KGHSH; CDR2 reads LQKENI. Here the CDR3 DNA reads TGTGCCAGCTCACCAACTGGGACAGGGAGCTCTGGAAACACCATATATTTT. It codes for CASSPTGTGSSGNTIYF.

Only a few counts were recorded for this clone. V usage is TRBV6-1 and J usage is TRBJ1-6; weak D call: TRBD1 (5 bases). The CDR3 length is 15 residues. Trimming left V 1 base short and J 7 bases short, with 11 bases between. CDR1 is MNHNS and CDR2 is SASEGT in the germline V gene. The CDR3 DNA sequence: TGTGCCAGCAGTGAAGAGGGGACTCTAAATTCACCCCTCCACTTT. It codes for CASSEEGTLNSPLHF.

V and J are TRBV7-9 and TRBJ1-1; no clear D gene. This CDR3 spans 14 amino acids. Germline V gene data show CDR1 as SEHNR and CDR2 as FQNEAQ (reference sequence). V was clipped by 5 bases and J by 1 base, with 11 bases between them. The CDR3 nucleotides read TGTGCCAGCAGCCCGGTCCGGGAGAACACTGAAGCTTTCTTT. It yields the protein CASSPVRENTEAFF.

Only a few counts were recorded for this clone. The chain is built from TRBV7-2 and TRBJ2-7, with 9 bases matching TRBD2. J lost 5 bases, V lost 3 bases, and 8 bases had no gene match. The CDR3 consists of 15 residues. Germline CDR1 and CDR2: SGHTA and FQGNSA. The CDR3 bases are TGTGCCAGCAGCTTCTCCACCGGACTAGCGCACGAGCAGTACTTC. Translation gives CASSFSTGLAHEQYF.

The chain employs TRBV19 and TRBJ2-1, with D perhaps TRBD2 (5 bases). The CDR3 consists of 12 residues. V was clipped by 8 bases and J by 8 bases, with 13 bases between them. Germline V gene lookup returns CDR1 LNHDA and CDR2 SQIVND (reference sequence). The CDR3: CASSRGLDEQFF. Written as DNA, the CDR3 is TGTGCCAGTTCCAGAGGGTTGGATGAGCAGTTCTTC.

This rearrangement joins TRBV12-5 to TRBJ2-5; D unclear. Deletions cut 0 bases from V and 1 base from J, with 12 bases between. The germline V gene has CDR1 LGHNT and CDR2 FRNRAP. The CDR3 totals 16 residues. CDR3: CASGLVLRKSQETQYF. The CDR3 nucleotides read TGTGCTAGTGGTTTGGTACTAAGAAAGAGCCAAGAGACCCAGTACTTC.

The chain has TRBV5-4 and TRBJ2-1, with 9 bases fitting TRBD2. V shed 5 bases, J shed 5 bases, and the junction held 8 bases outside the gene matches. CDR3 length: 15 residues. Germline V gene sequence: CDR1 SGHNT, CDR2 YYREEE (reference sequence). The CDR3 DNA reads TGTGCCAGCAGTGTAGCGGGAGTAAGGGACAATGAGCAGTTCTTC. Amino acid sequence: CASSVAGVRDNEQFF.

The CDR3 nucleotides read TGTGCCAGCAGCTACCACCAGGGGGTATTGGTGGAGACCCAGTACTTC. Translating gives CASSYHQGVLVETQYF. The chain recombines TRBV7-9 with TRBJ2-5, with 7 nucleotides matching TRBD1. In germline, CDR1 is SEHNR, CDR2 FQNEAQ (reference sequence). V lost 4 bases to trimming and J lost 5 bases; unmatched junction nucleotides: 13. The CDR3 has 16 amino acids. The complete variable domain, with remaining parts taken from reference TRBV7-9 and TRBJ2-5, reads DTGVSQNPRHKITKRGQNVTFRCDPISEHNRLYWYRQTLGQGPEFLTYFQNEAQLEKSRLLSDRFSAERPKGSFSTLEIQRTEQGDSAMYLCASSYHQGVLVETQYFGPGTRLLVL.

The chain is built from TRBV2 and TRBJ2-5; D is unresolved. Germline V lookup: CDR1 SNHLY, CDR2 FYNNEI. The CDR3 totals 12 residues. With 8 bases removed from V and 4 bases from J, the gap between germline ends came to 11 bases. The CDR3 DNA sequence: TGTGCCAGCGACTTCGGCTCAGAGACCCAGTACTTC. Amino acid sequence: CASDFGSETQYF.

The chain employs TRBV9 and TRBJ2-7, with D tentatively TRBD2 (6 bases). The CDR3 covers 14 residues. Trimming removed 5 bases at V and 1 base at J, with 13 bases between. From germline, CDR1 is SGDLS and CDR2 YYNGEE. The CDR3 sequence: CASSGGGYSYEQYF. CDR3 bases: TGTGCCAGCAGTGGAGGAGGGTATTCCTACGAGCAGTACTTC. The full variable domain, with the rest looked up from reference TRBV9 and TRBJ2-7, is DSGVTQTPKHLITATGQRVTLRCSPRSGDLSVYWYQQSLDQGLQFLIQYYNGEERAKGNILERFSAQQFPDLHSELNLSSLELGDSALYFCASSGGGYSYEQYFGPGTRLTVT.

The rearrangement uses TRBV28 and TRBJ2-7, with unresolved D. Germline CDR1 is MDHEN and CDR2 is SYDVKM. CDR3 size: 11 residues. Deletions cut 6 bases from V and 5 bases from J, with 8 bases between. CDR3 loop: CASSGSHEQYF. The CDR3 DNA reads TGTGCCAGCAGCGGGTCCCACGAGCAGTACTTC.

The genes are TRBV21-1 and TRBJ1-4; the tabulated D call, TRBD1, remains unverified against the DNA. TRBV21-1 is assigned pseudogene status. The CDR3 covers 17 residues. CDR3 residues: CASSKARDRGPYEKLFF. The CDR3 nucleotides are TGTGCCAGCAGCAAAGCGAGGGACAGGGGGCCGTATGAAAAACTGTTTTTT.

This rearrangement joins TRBV3-1 (or the pseudogene TRBV3-2) to TRBJ1-2, with D tentatively TRBD1 (6 bases). V lost 7 bases and J lost 8, with 20 bases in between. From germline, CDR1 is LGHDT and CDR2 YNNKEL (reference sequence). There are 14 residues in the CDR3. The CDR3 loop reads CASTSPDRGSGYTF. The CDR3 DNA reads TGTGCCAGCACCTCACCGGACAGAGGAAGCGGCTACACCTTC.

The V gene is TRBV29-1, the J gene TRBJ2-5; D is perhaps TRBD1 (5 bases). Trimming stripped 4 bases from V and 3 bases from J, with 12 bases between. The germline CDR1 and CDR2 sequences are SQVTM and ANQGSEA. The CDR3 has 13 residues. CDR3 sequence (DNA): TGCAGCGTTGTAGGGGTTCCAGAAGAGACCCAGTACTTC. Translating gives CSVVGVPEETQYF.

CDR3 nucleotides: TGTGCCAGCAGCCACAGTACGGGAGTCTGGGAGACCCAGTACTTC. It yields the protein CASSHSTGVWETQYF. The V and J genes are TRBV6-6 and TRBJ2-5; D is perhaps TRBD2 (6 bases). V shed 6 bases and J shed 5 bases, with 19 bases lying between them. The germline V gene has CDR1 MNHNY and CDR2 SVGAGI (reference sequence). The CDR3 length is 15 residues.

The chain recombines TRBV3-1 (or the pseudogene TRBV3-2) with TRBJ1-1, with 10 bases lining up with TRBD1. V lost 4 bases, J lost 10 bases, and 9 bases stayed unmatched. Per the germline V gene, CDR1 is LGHDT and CDR2 is YNNKEL (reference sequence). The CDR3 runs 14 residues. CDR3 in amino acids: CASSLHDRGLRAFF. CDR3 coding DNA: TGTGCCAGCAGCCTTCACGACAGGGGGCTGAGAGCTTTCTTT.